This entry lists 15 T cell receptor beta chains sequenced from one sample in a study of blood T cell repertoires in COVID-19. Measured with immunoSEQ multiplex PCR; TCRdb has only the in-frame clones, and not every one. The sample lists approximately 670,000 clones; 85% to 90% were seen once. Source material: peripheral blood. These receptors all come from a woman aged 18-35 years with acute or convalescent COVID-19.

V gene TRBV14 combines with J gene TRBJ2-7, with D unclear. The CDR3 is 13 amino acids. Deletions cut 0 bases from V and 6 bases from J, with 9 bases between. Per the germline V gene, CDR1 is SGHDN and CDR2 is FVKESK. The chain's CDR3 is CASSQDLASEQYF. CDR3 bases: TGTGCCAGCAGCCAAGATCTGGCAAGCGAGCAGTACTTC. The full variable domain, in which reference TRBV14 and TRBJ2-7 provide the parts outside the CDR3, is EAGVTQFPSHSVIEKGQTVTLRCDPISGHDNLYWYRRVMGKEIKFLLHFVKESKQDESGMPNNRFLAERTGGTYSTLKVQPAELEDSGVYFCASSQDLASEQYFGPGTRLTVT.

This clone was observed a single time. The chain joins TRBV30 to TRBJ2-2, with a possible D match to TRBD1 (6 bases). V dropped 3 bases and J dropped 4 bases, with 9 bases sitting between them. Germline V gene data show CDR1 as GTSNPN and CDR2 as SVGIG (reference sequence). This CDR3 comprises 13 residues. The CDR3 DNA is TGTGCCTGGAGGTGGGACACCACCGGGGAGCTGTTTTTT. Protein sequence: CAWRWDTTGELFF.

The V gene is TRBV13, the J gene TRBJ2-7, with 7 bases that match TRBD1. The V gene end was trimmed by 3 bases and the J gene end by 1 base; junction bases not matched to a gene: 6. Germline CDR1 is PRHDT and CDR2 is FYEKMQ (reference sequence). The CDR3 sequence is 15 residues long. The CDR3 DNA reads as TGTGCCAGCAGCTTTACAGGGGACGGGTCCTACGAGCAGTACTTC. This sequence encodes CASSFTGDGSYEQYF. Full variable domain (remainder filled in from reference TRBV13 and TRBJ2-7): AAGVIQSPRHLIKEKRETATLKCYPIPRHDTVYWYQQGPGQDPQFLISFYEKMQSDKGSIPDRFSAQQFSDYHSELNMSSLELGDSALYFCASSFTGDGSYEQYFGPGTRLTVT.

V usage is TRBV7-7 and J usage is TRBJ2-7, with TRBD1 identical over 9 bases. The CDR3 spans 14 residues. The trim removed 5 bases at V and 1 base at J, leaving 3 bases unmatched. Germline V gene lookup returns CDR1 SSHAT and CDR2 FNYEAQ (reference sequence). The CDR3 loop reads CASSVGTGSYEQYF. The CDR3 DNA sequence: TGTGCCAGCAGCGTCGGGACAGGGTCCTACGAGCAGTACTTC.

The chain recombines TRBV10-3 with TRBJ2-1; the match to TRBD2 covers 7 bases. The CDR3 has 18 residues. J gave up 7 bases and V 6 bases, and 21 bases lay outside the gene matches. Looked up from germline, CDR1 is ENHRY and CDR2 is SYGVKD. The CDR3 coding sequence is TGTGCCATCAGCCACCCAGCTAAACGGAGCGGGGCCTCGAATGAGCAGTTCTTC. Translated: CAISHPAKRSGASNEQFF.

Concerning this clone: The same CDR3 can be traced to other DNA sequences in this sample. The rearrangement joins TRBV9 to TRBJ1-1, with D possibly matching TRBD1 (5 bases). CDR3 size: 13 residues. The germline gives CDR1 SGDLS, CDR2 YYNGEE. V was pared by 2 bases and J by 4 bases, with 9 bases between. The CDR3 loop is CASSVGRGTEAFF. The DNA of the CDR3 is TGTGCCAGCAGCGTTGGGAGGGGCACTGAAGCTTTCTTT. The full variable domain, in which reference TRBV9 and TRBJ1-1 provide the parts outside the CDR3, is DSGVTQTPKHLITATGQRVTLRCSPRSGDLSVYWYQQSLDQGLQFLIQYYNGEERAKGNILERFSAQQFPDLHSELNLSSLELGDSALYFCASSVGRGTEAFFGQGTRLTVV.

The chain has TRBV5-1 and TRBJ2-2, with TRBD2 matching over 14 bases. In germline, CDR1 is SGHRS, CDR2 YFSETQ. The CDR3 consists of 17 residues. V shed 5 bases and J 0 bases; nucleotides not matched to a gene: 3. CDR3 DNA sequence: TGCGCCAGCAGTTGGGGACTAGCGGGAGCGAACACCGGGGAGCTGTTTTTT. Translated: CASSWGLAGANTGELFF.

The V call is TRBV7-2, the J call TRBJ2-1; D may be TRBD2 (5 bases). Looked up from germline, CDR1 is SGHTA and CDR2 is FQGNSA. Deletions cut 1 base from V and 7 bases from J, with 8 bases between. The CDR3 has 13 amino acids. The DNA of the CDR3 is TGTGCCAGCAGCTTAGTGAGGGAGAATGAGCAGTTCTTC. This translates into CASSLVRENEQFF. The entire variable domain, with the rest obtained from reference TRBV7-2 and TRBJ2-1, is as follows: GAGVSQSPSNKVTEKGKDVELRCDPISGHTALYWYRQSLGQGLEFLIYFQGNSAPDKSGLPSDRFSAERTGGSVSTLTIQRTQQEDSAVYLCASSLVRENEQFFGPGTRLTVL.

The chain employs TRBV27 and TRBJ1-6; maybe TRBD1 (5 bases). Per the germline V gene, CDR1 is MNHEY and CDR2 is SMNVEV (reference sequence). This CDR3 comprises 18 residues. Trimming removed 3 bases at V and 9 bases at J, with 24 bases between. As DNA, the CDR3 is TGTGCCAGCAGTTTGGGTTCAATTGGCGGGACTCTGAGTTCACCCCTCCACTTT. Amino acids: CASSLGSIGGTLSSPLHF.

This sequence joins TRBV6-4 and TRBJ1-6; 8 nucleotides line up with TRBD1. The CDR3 contains 17 residues. The germline V gene has CDR1 MRHNA and CDR2 SNTAGT. V lost 8 bases to trimming and J lost 7 bases; unmatched junction nucleotides: 16. The CDR3 here is CASAGGKSGQGNSPLHF. CDR3 nucleotides: TGTGCCAGCGCCGGAGGTAAATCAGGACAGGGAAATTCACCCCTCCACTTT.

Comment on this clone: The identical CDR3 is also encoded by other nucleotide sequences in the sample. The rearrangement joins TRBV12-5 to TRBJ2-7, with a possible D match to TRBD1 (6 bases). This CDR3 contains 15 residues. Trimming removed 0 bases from V and 4 bases from J, with 13 bases in between. CDR1 and CDR2 from the germline V gene are LGHNT and FRNRAP. The CDR3 region is CASGLVRAGAYEQYF. For the CDR3, the DNA is TGTGCTAGTGGTTTGGTACGAGCAGGGGCTTACGAGCAGTACTTC.

The chain has TRBV19 and TRBJ2-1; 8 bases are a match to TRBD1. The CDR3 is 17 residues long. J lost 4 bases, V lost 2 bases, and 10 bases had no gene match. Germline assignment: CDR1 LNHDA and CDR2 SQIVND (reference sequence). CDR3: CASSINPDRDAYNEQFF. DNA for the CDR3: TGTGCCAGTAGTATAAACCCGGACAGGGATGCTTACAATGAGCAGTTCTTC. The variable domain in full, with the rest retrieved from reference TRBV19 and TRBJ2-1, is DGGITQSPKYLFRKEGQNVTLSCEQNLNHDAMYWYRQDPGQGLRLIYYSQIVNDFQKGDIAEGYSVSREKKESFPLTVTSAQKNPTAFYLCASSINPDRDAYNEQFFGPGTRLTVL.

This chain connects TRBV5-1 to TRBJ2-7; D remains ambiguous. Germline CDR1 is SGHRS and CDR2 is YFSETQ. CDR3 length: 15 amino acids. The germline V and J ends were trimmed by 4 bases and 1 base, with 15 bases remaining between them. The CDR3 DNA reads as TGCGCCAGCAGCCGGGTAGGCACTTCGTCCTACGAGCAGTACTTC. Amino acids: CASSRVGTSSYEQYF.

Here the CDR3 reads CASTRVGGTEAFF. The CDR3, as DNA: TGTGCCAGCACCCGGGTGGGGGGCACTGAAGCTTTCTTT. The chain carries TRBV3-1 (or the pseudogene TRBV3-2) and TRBJ1-1; possible D gene TRBD1, 5 bases. V gave up 7 bases and J gave up 4 bases, with 13 bases separating them. In germline, CDR1 is LGHDT, CDR2 YNNKEL (reference sequence). This CDR3 contains 13 residues.

V and J are TRBV14 and TRBJ1-1; 8 nucleotides align to TRBD1. The CDR3 runs to 17 residues. Germline assignment: CDR1 SGHDN and CDR2 FVKESK. J gave up 1 base and V 2 bases, and 9 bases lay outside the gene matches. The CDR3 loop is CASSQRGQGEWNTEAFF. The CDR3 coding sequence is TGTGCCAGCAGCCAACGCGGACAGGGCGAATGGAACACTGAAGCTTTCTTT.